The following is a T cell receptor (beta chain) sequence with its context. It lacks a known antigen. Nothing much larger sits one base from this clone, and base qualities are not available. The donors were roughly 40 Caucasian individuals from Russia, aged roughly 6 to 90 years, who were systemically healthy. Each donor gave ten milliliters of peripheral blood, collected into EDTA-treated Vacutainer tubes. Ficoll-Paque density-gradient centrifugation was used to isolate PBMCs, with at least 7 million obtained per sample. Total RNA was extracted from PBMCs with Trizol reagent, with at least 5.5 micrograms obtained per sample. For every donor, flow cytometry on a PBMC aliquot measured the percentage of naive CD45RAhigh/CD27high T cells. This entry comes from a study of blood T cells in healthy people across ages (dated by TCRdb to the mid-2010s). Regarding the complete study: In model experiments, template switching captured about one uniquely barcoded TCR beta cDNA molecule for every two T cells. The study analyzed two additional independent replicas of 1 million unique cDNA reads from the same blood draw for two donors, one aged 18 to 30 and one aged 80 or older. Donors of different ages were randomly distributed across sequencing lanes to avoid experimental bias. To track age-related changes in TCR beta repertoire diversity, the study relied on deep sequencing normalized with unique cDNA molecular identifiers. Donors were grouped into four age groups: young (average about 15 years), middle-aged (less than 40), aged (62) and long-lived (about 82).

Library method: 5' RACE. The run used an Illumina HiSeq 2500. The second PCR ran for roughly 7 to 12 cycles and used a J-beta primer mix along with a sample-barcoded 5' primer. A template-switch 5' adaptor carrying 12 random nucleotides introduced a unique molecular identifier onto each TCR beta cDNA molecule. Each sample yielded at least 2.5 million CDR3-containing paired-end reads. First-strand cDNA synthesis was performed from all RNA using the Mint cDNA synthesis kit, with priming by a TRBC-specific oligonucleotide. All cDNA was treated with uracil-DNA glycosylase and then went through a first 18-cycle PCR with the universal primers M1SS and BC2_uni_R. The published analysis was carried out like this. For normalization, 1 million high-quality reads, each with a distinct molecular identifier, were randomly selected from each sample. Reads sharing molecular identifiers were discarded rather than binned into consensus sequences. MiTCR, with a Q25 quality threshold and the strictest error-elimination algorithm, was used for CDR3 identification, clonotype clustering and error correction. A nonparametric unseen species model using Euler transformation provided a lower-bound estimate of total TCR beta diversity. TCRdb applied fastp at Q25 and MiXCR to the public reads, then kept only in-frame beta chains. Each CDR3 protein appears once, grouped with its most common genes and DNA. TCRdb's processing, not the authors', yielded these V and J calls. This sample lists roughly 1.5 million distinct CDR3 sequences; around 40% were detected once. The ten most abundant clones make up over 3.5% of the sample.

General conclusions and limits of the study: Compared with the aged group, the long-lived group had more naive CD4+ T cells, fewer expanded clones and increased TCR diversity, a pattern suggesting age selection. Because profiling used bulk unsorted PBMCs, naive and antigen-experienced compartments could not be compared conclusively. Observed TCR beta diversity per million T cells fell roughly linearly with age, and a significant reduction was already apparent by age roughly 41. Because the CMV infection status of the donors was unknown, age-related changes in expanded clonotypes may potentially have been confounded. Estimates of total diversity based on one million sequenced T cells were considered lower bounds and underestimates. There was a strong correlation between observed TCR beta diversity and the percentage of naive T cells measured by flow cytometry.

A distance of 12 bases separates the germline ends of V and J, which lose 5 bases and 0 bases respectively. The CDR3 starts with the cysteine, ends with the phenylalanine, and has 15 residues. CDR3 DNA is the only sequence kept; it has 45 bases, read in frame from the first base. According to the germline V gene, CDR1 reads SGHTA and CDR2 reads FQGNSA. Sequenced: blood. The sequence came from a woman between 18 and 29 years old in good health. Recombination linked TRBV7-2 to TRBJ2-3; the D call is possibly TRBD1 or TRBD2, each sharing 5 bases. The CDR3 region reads CASSTGTHSTDTQYF. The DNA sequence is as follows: TGTGCCAGCAGCACCGGGACCCACAGCACAGATACGCAGTATTTT.